This TCR beta chain was profiled in a study of T cells in tuberculosis. About the study: This South African cohort compared adolescents with or without latent tuberculosis against adults with active tuberculosis.

Data came from immunoSEQ multiplex PCR; TCRdb stores just in-frame clones and leaves some out. The table has approximately 29,000 clones, nearly 90% seen once; the top ten hold 5% to 7%. V lost 6 bases, J lost 4 bases, and 18 bases lay in between. The length of the CDR3 is 15 residues. CDR1 and CDR2 (germline): SGHAT, FQDESV (reference sequence). The chain employs TRBV11-1 and TRBJ2-5, with D possibly matching TRBD1 (6 bases). The sample consisted of PBMCs. The TCR originated in a donor aged 10-29 years with latent tuberculosis or without tuberculosis infection. The CDR3 DNA follows: TGTGCCAGCAGATCGCATTTGATAGGGGGAGAGACCCAGTACTTC. Translating it yields CASRSHLIGGETQYF.